This T cell receptor (beta chain) was profiled in a study of Graves' ophthalmopathy and Graves' hyperthyroidism. Findings and caveats of the study: Most expanded clonotypes in thyroid above 0.001 frequency also showed up in blood. Stable hyperthyroidism and ophthalmopathy were told apart by a 13-signature model, which achieved around 88% sensitivity and more than 75% specificity.

Newly diagnosed, the hyperthyroidism patients had under 2 months' duration and were aged 18 to 65. None of the included patients had other autoimmune diseases, uncontrolled infections, pregnancy or lactation, as these led to exclusion. The TCR beta CDR3 regions underwent amplification from RNA transcripts. Second-round multiplex PCR followed a first-round RT-PCR using HTBI primers. TCRdb independently ran MiXCR on the multiplex PCR reads; one entry per CDR3 protein. Of 620,000 or so distinct CDR3 sequences in the sample, approximately 22% were seen once. Trimming stripped 4 bases from V and 5 bases from J, with 14 bases between. In germline, CDR1 is SGHTA, CDR2 FQGNSA. This CDR3 spans 14 amino acids. The table lists this clonotype with many counts. Its antigen is as yet unknown.

The J gene is TRBJ1-2, the V gene TRBV7-2; D unresolved. The sequence was obtained from a woman aged 18-30 years with stable Graves' hyperthyroidism. Some clones in this sample may be carry-over from other donors' samples. Material for sequencing was peripheral blood. CDR3 in amino acids: CASSSGVELYGYTF. For the CDR3, the DNA is TGTGCCAGCAGCTCCGGGGTGGAGCTATATGGCTACACCTTC.